The subject of this entry is one T cell receptor (beta chain). This sample is drawn from a study of blood T cell repertoires in COVID-19. Study-level background: PBMCs, B-cell-depleted T cells, or T cells were the source of the cDNA or gDNA that made up the material.

Under the authors' procedure: Reference gene primer amplification gave estimated nucleated cell counts. Data came from immunoSEQ multiplex PCR; TCRdb stores just in-frame clones and leaves some out. V and J calls and clone size are copied from that table; D and trimming were computed from the DNA. The table records around 160,000 clones, about 90% of them present only once. The length of the CDR3 is 11 residues. The V gene's germline CDR1 is DFQATT and CDR2 SNEGSKA (reference sequence). Trimming stripped 2 bases from V and 6 bases from J, with 7 bases between. The chain carries TRBV20-1 and TRBJ1-1, with D perhaps TRBD1 (6 bases). This clonotype was obtained from a human donor in a cohort sampled during active COVID-19. Specimen: peripheral blood. The DNA of the CDR3 is TGCAGTGCTAGACGGACAGCTGAAGCTTTCTTT. Protein sequence: CSARRTAEAFF.